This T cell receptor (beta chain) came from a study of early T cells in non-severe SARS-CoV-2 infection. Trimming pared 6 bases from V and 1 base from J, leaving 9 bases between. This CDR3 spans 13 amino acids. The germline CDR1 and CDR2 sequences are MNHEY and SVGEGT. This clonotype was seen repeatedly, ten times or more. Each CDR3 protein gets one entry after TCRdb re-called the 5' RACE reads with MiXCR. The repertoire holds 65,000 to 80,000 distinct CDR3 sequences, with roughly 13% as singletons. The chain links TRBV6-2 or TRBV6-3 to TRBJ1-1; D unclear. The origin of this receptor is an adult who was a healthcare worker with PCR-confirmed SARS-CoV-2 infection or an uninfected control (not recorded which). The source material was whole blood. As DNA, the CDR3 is TGTGCCAGCAGGCGGTCGGGGAACACTGAAGCTTTCTTT. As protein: CASRRSGNTEAFF.